Below, one T cell receptor (beta chain) is given with its context. Its cognate antigen is unknown. TCRdb keeps only in-frame clones here, not all; method: immunoSEQ multiplex PCR. The data hold some 1 million clones, with roughly 75% observed a single time. The data belong to a study of shared clonotypes between healthy human individuals. The CDR3 has 17 residues. Trimming pared 0 bases from V and 1 base from J, leaving 15 bases between. Germline CDR1 reads MRHNA; CDR2 reads SNTAGT. General study points: Rarefaction exposed incomplete sorted-subset sequencing despite large depth.

Nashville, Tennessee was home to all donors, who were Caucasian adults. What was sequenced was memory CD4+ T cells sorted from blood. Subset given: CD45RA-negative fraction. The TCR sequence derives from a man aged 18 to 30 in good health. The J gene is TRBJ2-5, the V gene TRBV6-4; no clear D. The CDR3 DNA follows: TGTGCCAGCAGTGACTCGTTACACCGTAGGATCCAAGAGACCCAGTACTTC. This encodes CASSDSLHRRIQETQYF.